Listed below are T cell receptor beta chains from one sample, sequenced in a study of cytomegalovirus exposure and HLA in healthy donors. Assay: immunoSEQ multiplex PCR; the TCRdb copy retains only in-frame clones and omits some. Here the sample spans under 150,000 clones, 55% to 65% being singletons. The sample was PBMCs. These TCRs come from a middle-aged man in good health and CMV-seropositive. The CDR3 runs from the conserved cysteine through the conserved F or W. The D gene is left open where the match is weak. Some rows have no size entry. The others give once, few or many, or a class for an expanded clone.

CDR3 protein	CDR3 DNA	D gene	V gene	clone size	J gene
CASSPLLAGVLETQYF	TGCGCCAGCAGCCCCCTACTAGCGGGAGTTCTGGAGACCCAGTACTTC	TRBD2	TRBV5-1	-	TRBJ2-5
CASSDHPGQGMQPQHF	TGTGCCAGTAGTGACCACCCGGGACAGGGGATGCAGCCCCAGCATTTT	TRBD1	TRBV19	-	TRBJ1-5
CASSATGTEAFF	TGTGCCAGCAGCGCCACGGGCACTGAAGCTTTCTTT	-	TRBV11-2	-	TRBJ1-1
CSASPIYEQYF	TGCAGTGCTAGCCCTATCTACGAGCAGTACTTC	-	TRBV20-1	-	TRBJ2-7
CASSDLRQTSSYNSPLHF	TGTGCCAGCAGTGATTTGAGACAGACGAGCTCCTATAATTCACCCCTCCACTTT	-	TRBV25-1	-	TRBJ1-6
CASSLGSVPGELFF	TGTGCCAGCAGCTTAGGTTCAGTCCCCGGGGAGCTGTTTTTT	-	TRBV7-2	-	TRBJ2-2
CASSTGCILKKDEQYF	TGCGCCAGCAGCACAGGGTGTATTTTGAAGAAGGACGAGCAGTACTTC	-	TRBV10-1	few	TRBJ2-7
CASSSGTGGTNYGYTF	TGTGCCAGCAGCTCCGGGACAGGGGGTACTAACTATGGCTACACCTTC	TRBD1	TRBV5-4	-	TRBJ1-2
CASSVQGNTEAFF	TGCGCCAGCAGCGTACAGGGTAACACTGAAGCTTTCTTT	-	TRBV5-1	once	TRBJ1-1
CASRTSGISGANVLTF	TGTGCCAGCAGGACCTCAGGGATATCTGGGGCCAACGTCCTGACTTTC	-	TRBV7-2	-	TRBJ2-6
CASSLGQGNQPQHF	TGTGCCAGCAGCTTGGGACAGGGCAATCAGCCCCAGCATTTT	TRBD1	TRBV7-9	-	TRBJ1-5